A selection of T cell receptor beta chains follows, all from one sample in a study of blood T cells in healthy people across ages. MiXCR, run by TCRdb on the 5' RACE reads, gives a single entry per CDR3 protein. The repertoire includes around 1,000,000 distinct CDR3 sequences, more than 30% of them detected once, and roughly 14% sits in the top ten. Sequences were obtained from blood. These receptors all stem from a man between 18 and 29 years old in good health. Both conserved end residues are part of each CDR3. The order of the fields is CDR3 protein, J gene, V gene, CDR3 length.

CASSPTRTRGKVYEQYF | TRBJ2-7 | TRBV12-3/TRBV12-4 | 17
CAYTGQAYNEQFF | TRBJ2-1 | TRBV30 | 13
CSAETTDYNEQFF | TRBJ2-1 | TRBV20-1 | 13
CASSTIFGDRVGDYGYTF | TRBJ1-2 | TRBV7-9 | 18
CASSSALGNQPQHF | TRBJ1-5 | TRBV28 | 14
CASSVRTSTDTQYF | TRBJ2-3 | TRBV9 | 14
CASSYAGPSYEQYF | TRBJ2-7 | TRBV6-2/TRBV6-3 | 14
CASSQEGGGTANYEQYF | TRBJ2-7 | TRBV4-1 | 17
CATSDDRAGTDTQYF | TRBJ2-3 | TRBV24-1 | 15
CASSSYQTGGAYGYTF | TRBJ1-2 | TRBV27 | 16
CASSDVLGGNSPLHF | TRBJ1-6 | TRBV7-9 | 15
CASSQGRSLNYEQYF | TRBJ2-7 | TRBV4-3 | 15
CAWEWTAYGYTF | TRBJ1-2 | TRBV30 | 12
CASSQASARSTDTQYF | TRBJ2-3 | TRBV4-2 | 16
CASTDGVLDINEQFF | TRBJ2-1 | TRBV6-5 | 15
CASTSGYGYTF | TRBJ1-2 | TRBV6-2/TRBV6-3 | 11
CASSVDPFRGEQYF | TRBJ2-7 | TRBV9 | 14
CASSAPGQGFEAFF | TRBJ1-1 | TRBV25-1 | 14
CASSLRGPLGIQYF | TRBJ2-4 | TRBV11-1 | 14
CASSQEVGTVRYGYTF | TRBJ1-2 | TRBV4-2 | 16
CASSQDLRTGRTEAFF | TRBJ1-1 | TRBV4-3 | 16
CAISERGDTEAFF | TRBJ1-1 | TRBV10-3 | 13
CASSDSGGRSPLHF | TRBJ1-6 | TRBV25-1 | 14
CASSESGGRPYEQYF | TRBJ2-7 | TRBV25-1 | 15
CASSQGLWDRGGPGELFF | TRBJ2-2 | TRBV4-2 | 18
CATSRDAVDEKLFF | TRBJ1-4 | TRBV15 | 14
CASSVYRNDEQFF | TRBJ2-1 | TRBV7-6 | 13
CASSQDASGVATEAFF | TRBJ1-1 | TRBV4-2 | 16
CASSLWSDSDDQPQHF | TRBJ1-5 | TRBV28 | 16
CASSSPQGNKNIQYF | TRBJ2-4 | TRBV6-5 | 15
CAISKVGLARHEQFF | TRBJ2-1 | TRBV21-1 | 15
CASSQVEGKTQYF | TRBJ2-5 | TRBV3-1 | 13
CASGRDQGAGTEAFF | TRBJ1-1 | TRBV2 | 15
CSVGSLGTDTQYF | TRBJ2-3 | TRBV29-1 | 13
CASSHPGQGGNTEAFF | TRBJ1-1 | TRBV4-1 | 16
CSARPTGIRTYEQYF | TRBJ2-7 | TRBV20-1 | 15
CASSLMDLALNTEAFF | TRBJ1-1 | TRBV5-6 | 16
CASSQVLDRNNYGYTF | TRBJ1-2 | TRBV3-1 | 16
CATRETGGFSPLHF | TRBJ1-6 | TRBV19 | 14
CAISEVGGWGQANTGELFF | TRBJ2-2 | TRBV10-3 | 19
CASSLYRSQETQYF | TRBJ2-5 | TRBV6-5 | 14
CSATGTTGELFF | TRBJ2-2 | TRBV29-1 | 12
CASGEQGRTEAFF | TRBJ1-1 | TRBV5-1 | 13
CSARLGSRGTGELFF | TRBJ2-2 | TRBV20-1 | 15
CASRPRTGDYNEQFF | TRBJ2-1 | TRBV12-3/TRBV12-4 | 15
CASSLAGQTYGYTF | TRBJ1-2 | TRBV5-8 | 14
CASSDGLHYGYTF | TRBJ1-2 | TRBV12-3/TRBV12-4 | 13
CASSTSFGATNEKLFF | TRBJ1-4 | TRBV27 | 16
CASWGTGGSYNEQFF | TRBJ2-1 | TRBV5-1 | 15
CASSSRLGGETQYF | TRBJ2-5 | TRBV12-3/TRBV12-4 | 14
CASSSEEPNNSPLHF | TRBJ1-6 | TRBV10-2 | 15
CSTTGDYGYTF | TRBJ1-2 | TRBV20-1 | 11
CASRGDSSYGYTF | TRBJ1-2 | TRBV12-3/TRBV12-4 | 13
CASSVDGGVFNEQFF | TRBJ2-1 | TRBV9 | 15
CASSQGYLNEKLFF | TRBJ1-4 | TRBV5-1 | 14